This entry lists 9 T cell receptor beta chains sequenced from one sample in a study of blood T cell repertoires in COVID-19. Here immunoSEQ multiplex PCR was the method, and the copy in TCRdb shows in-frame clones only, minus some. The profile shows some 220,000 clones, 80% to 85% of them singletons. The sequenced sample consisted of peripheral blood. The receptors stem from a woman in her 70s with COVID-19, enrolled during active disease.

The gene calls are TRBV19 and TRBJ2-7; a possible D gene is TRBD2 (6 bases). The CDR3 runs 15 residues. Germline CDR1 is LNHDA and CDR2 is SQIVND (reference sequence). V lost 6 bases, J lost 0 bases, and 15 bases lay in between. The chain's CDR3 is CASSILPGDSYEQYF. The CDR3, as DNA: TGTGCCAGTAGCATACTCCCGGGGGACTCCTACGAGCAGTACTTC.

The chain has TRBV5-8 and TRBJ1-4; D remains unclear. Deletions cut 1 base from V and 8 bases from J, with 6 bases between. Germline V gene data show CDR1 as SGHTS and CDR2 as YDEGEE. This CDR3 contains 12 residues. The CDR3 coding sequence is TGTGCCAGCAGCTTGATGAGGGAAAAACTGTTTTTT. As protein: CASSLMREKLFF.

The chain has TRBV6-2 or TRBV6-3 and TRBJ2-1; a possible D gene is TRBD2 (5 bases). This CDR3 region has 17 residues. The ends were cut back, 2 bases at V and 4 bases at J, with 18 bases in the middle. Per germline, CDR1 MNHEY and CDR2 SVGEGT. CDR3 bases: TGTGCCAGCAGTTACCCGATAGGGAGCGCCCGTTACAATGAGCAGTTCTTC. This gives the protein CASSYPIGSARYNEQFF.

The chain is built from TRBV21-1 and TRBJ2-7; TRBD2 is taken as the D call from the table, unchecked against the DNA. TRBV21-1 is recorded as a pseudogene. The CDR3 extends over 13 amino acids. CDR3 amino acids: CASSKLGGSEQYF. The DNA of the CDR3 is TGTGCCAGCAGCAAATTGGGGGGAAGCGAGCAGTACTTC.

V is TRBV3-1 (or the pseudogene TRBV3-2) and J is TRBJ1-2; D gene ambiguous. The CDR3 has 14 residues. V shed 1 base and J shed 2 bases, with 8 bases lying between them. The V gene's germline CDR1 is LGHDT and CDR2 YNNKEL (reference sequence). The chain's CDR3 is CASSQVAGNYGYTF. In nucleotides, the CDR3 is TGTGCCAGCAGCCAAGTGGCGGGGAACTATGGCTACACCTTC.

V gene TRBV19 combines with J gene TRBJ2-5; 11 bases align to TRBD2. CDR3 length: 15 amino acids. With 7 bases clipped from V and 7 bases from J, the junction kept 11 bases outside the gene matches. Germline assignment: CDR1 LNHDA and CDR2 SQIVND (reference sequence). CDR3 DNA: TGTGCCAGTAAGGAGACTAGCGGGATAGGGGGGACCCAGTACTTC. Protein product: CASKETSGIGGTQYF. Drawing the rest from reference TRBV19 and TRBJ2-5, the complete variable domain is DGGITQSPKYLFRKEGQNVTLSCEQNLNHDAMYWYRQDPGQGLRLIYYSQIVNDFQKGDIAEGYSVSREKKESFPLTVTSAQKNPTAFYLCASKETSGIGGTQYFGPGTRLLVL.

The V gene is TRBV30, the J gene TRBJ2-7, with 7 nucleotides matching TRBD2. Germline V gene data show CDR1 as GTSNPN and CDR2 as SVGIG (reference sequence). The CDR3 is 13 residues long. Losses at the gene ends were 3 bases for V and 3 bases for J; bases not matched to a gene: 5. The CDR3 nucleotides read TGTGCCTGGAGATGGGGCGGGAGCTACGAGCAGTACTTC. Its translation: CAWRWGGSYEQYF.

This rearrangement joins TRBV21-1 to TRBJ1-2; TRBD1, the D gene given by the table, was not confirmed from the DNA. TRBV21-1 is a pseudogene segment. The CDR3 is made up of 16 amino acids. The CDR3 sequence is CASSKAPGQPLDGYTF. The CDR3 DNA is TGTGCCAGCAGCAAAGCCCCGGGACAGCCATTAGATGGCTACACCTTC.

V gene TRBV10-3 combines with J gene TRBJ2-2; 7 bases are a match to TRBD1. CDR1 and CDR2 (germline): ENHRY, SYGVKD. Losses at the gene ends were 6 bases for V and 7 bases for J; bases not matched to a gene: 8. The CDR3 runs 14 residues. CDR3 residues: CAIRGQSEGGELFF. In nucleotides, the CDR3 is TGTGCCATCAGGGGACAGTCTGAGGGCGGGGAGCTGTTTTTT.